This T cell receptor beta chain was captured in a study of blood T cell repertoires in COVID-19. Study context: Samples of COVID-19 (acute and convalescent) were obtained from the United States, Italy and Spain. Nucleic acid was either cDNA or gDNA, and it came from T cells, B-cell-depleted T cells, or PBMCs.

In the original processing: Using reference gene primer amplification, nucleated cell counts were estimated. Assay used: immunoSEQ multiplex PCR; TCRdb lists only in-frame clones, some missing. The V and J calls and clone size are taken from that table; D and trimming were inferred from the DNA. The data hold around 120,000 clones, with 60% to 85% observed a single time. This CDR3 comprises 16 residues. CDR1 and CDR2 (germline): SNHLY, FYNNEI. J gave up 0 bases and V 6 bases, and 8 bases lay outside the gene matches. Material for sequencing was peripheral blood. The TCR sequence derives from a man in his sixties or seventies with acute or convalescent COVID-19. This chain connects TRBV2 to TRBJ2-4, with 7 bases that match TRBD1. In DNA, the CDR3 is TGTGCCAGCAGGTCGGGACAGATTCTAGCCAAAAACATTCAGTACTTC. This translates into CASRSGQILAKNIQYF.